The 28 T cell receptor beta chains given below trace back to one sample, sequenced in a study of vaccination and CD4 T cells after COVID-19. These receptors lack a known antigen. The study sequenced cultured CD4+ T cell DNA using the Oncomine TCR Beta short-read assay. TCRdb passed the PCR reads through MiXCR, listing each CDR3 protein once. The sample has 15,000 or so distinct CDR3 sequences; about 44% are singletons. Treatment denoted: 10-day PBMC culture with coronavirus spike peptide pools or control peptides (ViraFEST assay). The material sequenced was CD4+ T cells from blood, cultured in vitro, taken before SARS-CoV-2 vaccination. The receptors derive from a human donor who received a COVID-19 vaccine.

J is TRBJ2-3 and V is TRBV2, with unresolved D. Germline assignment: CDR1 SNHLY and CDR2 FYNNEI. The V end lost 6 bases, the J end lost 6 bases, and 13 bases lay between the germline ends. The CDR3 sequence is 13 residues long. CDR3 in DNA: TGTGCCAGCAGCGCTTTCATAAAGGATACGCAGTATTTT. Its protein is CASSAFIKDTQYF.

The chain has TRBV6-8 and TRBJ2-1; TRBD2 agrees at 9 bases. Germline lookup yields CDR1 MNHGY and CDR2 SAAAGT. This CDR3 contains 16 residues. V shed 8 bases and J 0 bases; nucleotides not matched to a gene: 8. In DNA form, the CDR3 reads TGTGCCAGCCTCATAGCGGGGGCGAGCTCCTACAATGAGCAGTTCTTC. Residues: CASLIAGASSYNEQFF.

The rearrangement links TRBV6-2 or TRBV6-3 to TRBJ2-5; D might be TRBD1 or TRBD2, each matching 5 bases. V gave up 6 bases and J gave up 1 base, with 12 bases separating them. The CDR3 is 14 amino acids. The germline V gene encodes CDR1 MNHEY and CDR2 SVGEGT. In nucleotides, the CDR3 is TGTGCCAGCAGCCGGGACGGCTTCCAAGAGACCCAGTACTTC. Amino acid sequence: CASSRDGFQETQYF.

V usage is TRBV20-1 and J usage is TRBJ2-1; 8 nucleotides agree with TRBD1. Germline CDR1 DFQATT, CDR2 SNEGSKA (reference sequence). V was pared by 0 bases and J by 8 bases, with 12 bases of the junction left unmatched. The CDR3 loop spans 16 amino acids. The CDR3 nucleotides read TGCAGTGCTAGAGATTTTCGGACAGGGCATTGGGATGAGCAGTTCTTC. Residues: CSARDFRTGHWDEQFF.

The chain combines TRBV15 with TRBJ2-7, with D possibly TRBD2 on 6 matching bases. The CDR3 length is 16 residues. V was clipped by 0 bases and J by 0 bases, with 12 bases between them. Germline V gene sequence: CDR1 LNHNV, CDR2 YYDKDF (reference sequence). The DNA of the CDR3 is TGTGCCACCAGCAGAGAGGGAGGAGCTATCTCCTACGAGCAGTACTTC. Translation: CATSREGGAISYEQYF.

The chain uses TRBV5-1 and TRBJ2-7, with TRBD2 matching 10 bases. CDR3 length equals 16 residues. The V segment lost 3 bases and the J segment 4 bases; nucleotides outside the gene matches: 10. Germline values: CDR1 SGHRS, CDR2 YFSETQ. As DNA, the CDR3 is TGCGCCAGCAGCTCCACTACAGCGGGGGGGCCTTACGAGCAGTACTTC. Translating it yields CASSSTTAGGPYEQYF. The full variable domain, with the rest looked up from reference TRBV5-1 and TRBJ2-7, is KAGVTQTPRYLIKTRGQQVTLSCSPISGHRSVSWYQQTPGQGLQFLFEYFSETQRNKGNFPGRFSGRQFSNSRSEMNVSTLELGDSALYLCASSSTTAGGPYEQYFGPGTRLTVT.

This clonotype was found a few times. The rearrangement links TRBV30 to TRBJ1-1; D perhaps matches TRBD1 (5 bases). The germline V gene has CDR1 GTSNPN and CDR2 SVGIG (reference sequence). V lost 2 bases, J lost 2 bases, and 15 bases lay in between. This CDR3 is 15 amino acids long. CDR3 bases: TGTGCCTGGAGTAAGGAGCCAGGGTCAAACACTGAAGCTTTCTTT. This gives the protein CAWSKEPGSNTEAFF.

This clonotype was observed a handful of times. CDR3 region: CATSTRQGGTDTQYF. In DNA form, the CDR3 reads TGTGCCACCAGCACGCGACAGGGGGGGACAGATACGCAGTATTTT. V gene TRBV15 combines with J gene TRBJ2-3; 9 bases are shared with TRBD1. CDR1 is LNHNV and CDR2 is YYDKDF in the germline V gene (reference sequence). Trimming took 4 bases from V and 3 from J; bases not matched to a gene: 5. The length of the CDR3 is 15 residues.

CDR3 coding DNA: TGTGCCAGCAGTGACTGGGGAGGCACTGAAGCTTTCTTT. This gives the protein CASSDWGGTEAFF. The chain uses TRBV2 and TRBJ1-1; D gene ambiguous. CDR3 length: 13 amino acids. Germline V lookup: CDR1 SNHLY, CDR2 FYNNEI. V was clipped by 3 bases and J by 4 bases, with 9 bases between them.

The CDR3 region is CASSLDPSGGLREETQYF. CDR3 nucleotide sequence: TGTGCCAGCAGCTTAGATCCTAGCGGGGGACTCCGAGAAGAGACCCAGTACTTC. This chain links TRBV11-2 with TRBJ2-5, with 10 bases lining up with TRBD2. Per the germline V gene, CDR1 is SGHAT and CDR2 is FQNNGV. V shed 0 bases and J 3 bases; nucleotides not matched to a gene: 10. The CDR3 loop spans 18 amino acids.

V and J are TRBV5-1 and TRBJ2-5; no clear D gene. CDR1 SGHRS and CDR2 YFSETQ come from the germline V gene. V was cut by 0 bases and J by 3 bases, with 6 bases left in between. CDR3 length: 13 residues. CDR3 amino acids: CASSLEGKETQYF. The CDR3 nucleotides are TGCGCCAGCAGCTTGGAGGGAAAAGAGACCCAGTACTTC.

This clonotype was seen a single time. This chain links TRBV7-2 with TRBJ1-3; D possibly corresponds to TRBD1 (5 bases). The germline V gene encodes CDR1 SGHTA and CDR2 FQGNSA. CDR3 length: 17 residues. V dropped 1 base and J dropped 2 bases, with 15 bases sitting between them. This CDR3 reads CASSLGSFGHTGNTIYF. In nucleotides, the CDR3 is TGTGCCAGCAGCTTAGGTTCTTTCGGACATACTGGAAACACCATATATTTT.

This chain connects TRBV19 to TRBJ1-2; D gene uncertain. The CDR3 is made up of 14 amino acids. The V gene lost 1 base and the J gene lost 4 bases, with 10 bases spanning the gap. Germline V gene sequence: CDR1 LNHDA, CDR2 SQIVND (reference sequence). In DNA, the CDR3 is TGTGCCAGTAGTATAGTGCCAGGTATCTATGGCTACACCTTC. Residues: CASSIVPGIYGYTF.

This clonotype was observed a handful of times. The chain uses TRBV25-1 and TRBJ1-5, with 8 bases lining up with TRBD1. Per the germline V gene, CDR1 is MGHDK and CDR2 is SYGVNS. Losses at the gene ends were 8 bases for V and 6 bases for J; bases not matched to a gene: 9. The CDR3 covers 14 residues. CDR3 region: CASGPTGVSQPQHF. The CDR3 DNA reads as TGTGCCAGCGGCCCGACAGGGGTCAGTCAGCCCCAGCATTTT. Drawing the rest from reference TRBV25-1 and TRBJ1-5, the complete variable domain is EADIYQTPRYLVIGTGKKITLECSQTMGHDKMYWYQQDPGMELHLIHYSYGVNSTEKGDLSSESTVSRIRTEHFPLTLESARPSHTSQYLCASGPTGVSQPQHFGDGTRLSIL.

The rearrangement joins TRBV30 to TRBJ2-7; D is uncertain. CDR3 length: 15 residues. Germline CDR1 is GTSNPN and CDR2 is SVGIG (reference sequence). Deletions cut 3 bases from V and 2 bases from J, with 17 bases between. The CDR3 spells CAWRTRRHQTYEQYF. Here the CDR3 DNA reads TGTGCCTGGAGAACAAGGAGACATCAAACCTACGAGCAGTACTTC.

CDR3 sequence reads: CASSRTTSGGAQYF. The CDR3 DNA follows: TGTGCCAGCAGCCGAACCACGAGCGGGGGGGCCCAGTACTTC. J is TRBJ2-5 and V is TRBV25-1; 10 nucleotides align to TRBD2. This CDR3 spans 14 amino acids. The trim removed 6 bases at V and 9 bases at J, leaving 10 bases unmatched. CDR1 is MGHDK, CDR2 SYGVNS, per germline.

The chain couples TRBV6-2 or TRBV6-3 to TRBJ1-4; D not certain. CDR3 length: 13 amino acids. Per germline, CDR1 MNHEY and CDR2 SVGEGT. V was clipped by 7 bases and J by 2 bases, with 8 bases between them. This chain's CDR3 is CASKGGTNEKLFF. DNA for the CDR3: TGTGCCAGCAAGGGCGGGACTAATGAAAAACTGTTTTTT.

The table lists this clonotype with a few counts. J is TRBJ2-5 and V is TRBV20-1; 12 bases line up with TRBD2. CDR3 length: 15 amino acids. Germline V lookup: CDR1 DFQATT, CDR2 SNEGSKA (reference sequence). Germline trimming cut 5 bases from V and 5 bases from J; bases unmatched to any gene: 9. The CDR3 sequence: CSAFKLAGGGETQYF. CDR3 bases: TGCAGTGCTTTCAAACTAGCGGGGGGCGGGGAGACCCAGTACTTC.

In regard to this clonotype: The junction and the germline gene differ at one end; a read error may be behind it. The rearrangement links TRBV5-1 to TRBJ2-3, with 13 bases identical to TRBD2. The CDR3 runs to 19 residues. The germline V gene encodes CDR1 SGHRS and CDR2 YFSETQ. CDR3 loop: CAGSAWTSGGPSLTDTQYF. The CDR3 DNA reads TGCGCCGGCAGCGCCTGGACTAGCGGGGGACCCTCCCTCACAGATACGCAGTATTTT.

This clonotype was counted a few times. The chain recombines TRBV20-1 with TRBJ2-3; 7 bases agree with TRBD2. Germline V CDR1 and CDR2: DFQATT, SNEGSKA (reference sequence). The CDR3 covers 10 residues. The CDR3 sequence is CGTITDTQYF. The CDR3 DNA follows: TGCGGGACTATCACAGATACGCAGTATTTT.

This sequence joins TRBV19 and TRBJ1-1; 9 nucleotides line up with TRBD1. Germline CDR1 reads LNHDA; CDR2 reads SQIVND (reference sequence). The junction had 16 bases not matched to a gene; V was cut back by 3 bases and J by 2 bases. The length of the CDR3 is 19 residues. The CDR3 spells CASSMRFRSQGAVNTEAFF. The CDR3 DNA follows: TGTGCCAGTAGTATGCGGTTTAGATCACAGGGGGCCGTTAACACTGAAGCTTTCTTT.

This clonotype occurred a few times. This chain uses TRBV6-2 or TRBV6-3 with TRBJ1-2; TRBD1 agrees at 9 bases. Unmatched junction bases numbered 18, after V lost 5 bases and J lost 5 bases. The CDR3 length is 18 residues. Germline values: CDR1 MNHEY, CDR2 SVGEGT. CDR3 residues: CASSTPRLTGTGTYGYTF. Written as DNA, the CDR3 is TGTGCCAGCAGTACACCTCGACTGACCGGGACAGGGACTTATGGCTACACCTTC.

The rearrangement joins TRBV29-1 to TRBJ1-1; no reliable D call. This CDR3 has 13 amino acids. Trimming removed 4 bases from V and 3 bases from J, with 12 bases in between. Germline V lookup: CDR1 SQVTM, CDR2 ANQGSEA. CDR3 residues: CSVGDRVDTEAFF. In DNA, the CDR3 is TGCAGCGTTGGAGACCGGGTGGACACTGAAGCTTTCTTT.

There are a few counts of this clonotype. CDR3 sequence (DNA): TGTGCCAGCAGTTTAGCGCGGAGCGGGGGGGCGGCGGAGACCCAGTACTTC. Translation gives CASSLARSGGAAETQYF. The chain joins TRBV12-3 or TRBV12-4 to TRBJ2-5; 10 nucleotides line up with TRBD2. CDR3 length: 17 residues. V dropped 0 bases and J dropped 5; count of bases not matched to a gene: 9.

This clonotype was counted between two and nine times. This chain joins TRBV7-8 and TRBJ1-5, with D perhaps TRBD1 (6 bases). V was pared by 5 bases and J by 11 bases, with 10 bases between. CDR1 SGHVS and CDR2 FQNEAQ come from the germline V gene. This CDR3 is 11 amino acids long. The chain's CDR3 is CASSRGWTQHF. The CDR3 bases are TGTGCCAGCAGCAGGGGGTGGACCCAGCATTTT.

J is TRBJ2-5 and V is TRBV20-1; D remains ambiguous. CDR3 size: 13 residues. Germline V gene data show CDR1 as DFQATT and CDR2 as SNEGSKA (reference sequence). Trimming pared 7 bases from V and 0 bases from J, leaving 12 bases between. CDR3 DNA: TGCAGTGTACGCATAAATGACCAAGAGACCCAGTACTTC. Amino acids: CSVRINDQETQYF.

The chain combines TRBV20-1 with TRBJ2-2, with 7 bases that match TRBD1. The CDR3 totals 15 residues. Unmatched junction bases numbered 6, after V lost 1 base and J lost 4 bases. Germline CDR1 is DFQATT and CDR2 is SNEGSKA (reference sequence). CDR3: CSARAGDRLTGELFF. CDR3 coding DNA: TGCAGTGCTAGAGCCGGGGACAGACTCACCGGGGAGCTGTTTTTT.

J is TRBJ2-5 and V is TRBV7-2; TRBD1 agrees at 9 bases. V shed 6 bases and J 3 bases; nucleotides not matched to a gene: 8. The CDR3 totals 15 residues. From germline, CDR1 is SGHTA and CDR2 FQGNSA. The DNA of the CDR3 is TGTGCCAGCAGTCTTTTCCGGGACAGGGAAGAGACCCAGTACTTC. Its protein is CASSLFRDREETQYF. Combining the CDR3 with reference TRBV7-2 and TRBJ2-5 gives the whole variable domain GAGVSQSPSNKVTEKGKDVELRCDPISGHTALYWYRQSLGQGLEFLIYFQGNSAPDKSGLPSDRFSAERTGGSVSTLTIQRTQQEDSAVYLCASSLFRDREETQYFGPGTRLLVL.